These 32 T cell receptor beta chains share one sample of origin, sequenced in a study of blood T cells in healthy people across ages. A sample-barcoded 5' primer and a J-beta primer mix were used in a second PCR of roughly 6 to 11 cycles. TCRdb ran MiXCR on the 5' RACE reads and lists one entry per CDR3 protein. The table records more than 1.4 million distinct CDR3 sequences, approximately 40% of them present only once. The sequencing input was blood. Receptor source: a woman younger than 35 in good health.

This clonotype was observed a handful of times. The J gene is TRBJ2-1, the V gene TRBV13; no reliable D call. CDR3 size: 16 residues. CDR1 PRHDT and CDR2 FYEKMQ come from the germline V gene (reference sequence). Deletions cut 2 bases from V and 4 bases from J, with 15 bases between. The CDR3 coding sequence is TGTGCCAGCAGCTTAACCGTCGCGGACCCTTACAATGAGCAGTTCTTC. This codes for CASSLTVADPYNEQFF.

This clonotype was counted once. The genes are TRBV12-3 or TRBV12-4 and TRBJ1-5; D unclear. The CDR3 totals 13 residues. V was pared by 8 bases and J by 5 bases, with 13 bases between. CDR3 amino acids: CASEREGYQPQHF. The CDR3 nucleotides read TGTGCCAGCGAGAGGGAGGGTTATCAGCCCCAGCATTTT.

The rearrangement uses TRBV9 and TRBJ2-3; 11 bases are shared with TRBD2. The ends lost 3 bases at V and 1 base at J; junction bases unmatched: 4. The CDR3 has 16 residues. Germline V gene data show CDR1 as SGDLS and CDR2 as YYNGEE. The chain's CDR3 is CASSATTSGGTDTQYF. The CDR3 nucleotides are TGTGCCAGCAGCGCGACGACTAGCGGGGGCACAGATACGCAGTATTTT.

As for this clonotype: This CDR3 is missing its conserved last phenylalanine or tryptophan, likely due to a read error. The rearrangement links TRBV20-1 to TRBJ1-6, with D maybe TRBD1 (5 bases). The V and J ends lost 0 bases and 6 bases respectively, with 9 bases between them. The CDR3 length is 14 residues. Germline CDR1 DFQATT, CDR2 SNEGSKA (reference sequence). As DNA, the CDR3 is TGCAGTGCTAGAGACAGGGCGGGTAATTCACCCCTCCACGTT. Its translation: CSARDRAGNSPLHV.

This clonotype was recorded only once. The J gene is TRBJ1-3, the V gene TRBV2; no definite D call. The CDR3 loop spans 13 amino acids. Germline V gene lookup returns CDR1 SNHLY and CDR2 FYNNEI. Trimming took 7 bases from V and 6 from J, leaving 13 bases between them. The CDR3 region is CASTITAENTIYF. The CDR3 DNA follows: TGTGCCAGCACTATAACGGCGGAAAACACCATATATTTT.

The V and J genes are TRBV5-1 and TRBJ2-7; D remains unclear. Germline-derived CDR1 and CDR2 are SGHRS and YFSETQ. Trimming removed 0 bases at V and 3 bases at J, with 13 bases between. The CDR3 runs 15 residues. The CDR3 nucleotides are TGCGCCAGCAGCTTGGGTTCGGTAGCTTACTACGAGCAGTACTTC. This gives the protein CASSLGSVAYYEQYF.

This chain uses TRBV20-1 with TRBJ2-5; possibly TRBD1 for D (6 bases). TRBJ2-1 explains the end of the DNA better; the J call may be wrong. CDR3 length: 13 residues. Per the germline V gene, CDR1 is DFQATT and CDR2 is SNEGSKA (reference sequence). The CDR3 DNA follows: TGCAGTGCGCATGGACAGATCCAAGAGACCCAGTTCTTC. Protein sequence: CSAHGQIQETQFF.

J is TRBJ2-5 and V is TRBV11-2; 9 bases fit TRBD2. The germline gives CDR1 SGHAT, CDR2 FQNNGV. Trimming removed 2 bases from V and 4 bases from J; junction bases left unmatched: 8. The CDR3 runs 16 residues. CDR3 loop: CASSLLAGGPLETQYF. The DNA of the CDR3 is TGTGCCAGCAGCTTATTGGCGGGGGGGCCTCTAGAGACCCAGTACTTC.

V usage is TRBV4-1 and J usage is TRBJ2-2; D not resolved. Germline V gene lookup returns CDR1 MGHRA and CDR2 YSYEKL. V lost 0 bases, J lost 0 bases, and 2 bases lay in between. This CDR3 comprises 14 residues. DNA of the CDR3: TGCGCCAGCAGCCAAGAGACGAACACCGGGGAGCTGTTTTTT. Encoded protein: CASSQETNTGELFF.

This clonotype was seen a few times. The chain has TRBV27 and TRBJ2-7; D possibly corresponds to TRBD1 (6 bases). There are 14 residues in the CDR3. Trimming cost V 5 bases and J 7 bases, with 18 bases left between them. Germline loops: CDR1 MNHEY, CDR2 SMNVEV (reference sequence). The CDR3 loop reads CASSPDRTPGEQYF. CDR3 DNA: TGTGCCAGCAGTCCCGACAGGACCCCGGGAGAGCAGTACTTC.

This clonotype was seen a handful of times. The chain carries TRBV10-3 and TRBJ2-2, with D perhaps TRBD2 (6 bases). Per germline, CDR1 ENHRY and CDR2 SYGVKD. The CDR3 spans 14 residues. Trimming removed 8 bases at V and 3 bases at J, with 13 bases between. CDR3 coding DNA: TGTGCCATCCGGCGGGTAGCGGACACCGGGGAGCTGTTTTTT. This encodes CAIRRVADTGELFF.

The chain couples TRBV6-2 or TRBV6-3 to TRBJ1-1; D gene unclear. V was trimmed by 0 bases and J by 4 bases, leaving 12 bases between them. CDR1 and CDR2 from the germline V gene are MNHEY and SVGEGT. The length of the CDR3 is 15 residues. The CDR3: CASSYSVRSGTEAFF. CDR3 bases: TGTGCCAGCAGTTACTCTGTCCGGTCGGGCACTGAAGCTTTCTTT.

The chain couples TRBV4-1 to TRBJ2-3; 10 nucleotides line up with TRBD2. CDR1 and CDR2 from the germline V gene are MGHRA and YSYEKL. V gave up 0 bases and J gave up 5 bases; unmatched junction bases: 11. The CDR3 is 18 amino acids. CDR3 sequence (DNA): TGCGCCAGCAGCCAAGAGCCCAGGCTAGCGGGAGTGGTAGATACGCAGTATTTT. Its protein is CASSQEPRLAGVVDTQYF.

The table lists this clonotype with a few counts. The genes are TRBV29-1 and TRBJ2-5; possibly TRBD2 for D (5 bases). Trimming stripped 7 bases from V and 13 bases from J, with 22 bases between. The germline V gene has CDR1 SQVTM and CDR2 ANQGSEA. The CDR3 is 12 amino acids. In DNA form, the CDR3 reads TGCAGCGGGAGTACCAGCGGACCCCTTGTGTACTTC. This gives the protein CSGSTSGPLVYF.

This clonotype was picked up a small number of times. The gene calls are TRBV7-2 and TRBJ2-3, with no clear D. The CDR3 extends over 14 amino acids. Germline V lookup: CDR1 SGHTA, CDR2 FQGNSA. V lost 8 bases, J lost 3 bases, and 15 bases lay in between. The CDR3 region is CASRRTGPTDTQYF. The DNA of the CDR3 is TGTGCCAGCCGCCGAACCGGCCCTACAGATACGCAGTATTTT.

V gene TRBV10-2 combines with J gene TRBJ2-5; TRBD1 matches 8 bases. Germline V gene lookup returns CDR1 WSHSY and CDR2 SAAADI. Trimming removed 2 bases from V and 5 bases from J; junction bases left unmatched: 7. The CDR3 spans 15 residues. CDR3 nucleotide sequence: TGCGCCAGCAGTGAGCCCGGGACAGGCGAGGAGACCCAGTACTTC. Its translation is CASSEPGTGEETQYF.

This chain connects TRBV5-1 to TRBJ1-1, with 9 bases fitting TRBD1. The V gene end was trimmed by 4 bases and the J gene end by 0 bases; junction bases not matched to a gene: 4. Germline V CDR1 and CDR2: SGHRS, YFSETQ. CDR3 length: 15 residues. The CDR3 nucleotides read TGCGCCAGCAGCGACAGGGGGGGGGTGAACACTGAAGCTTTCTTT. Its protein product is CASSDRGGVNTEAFF.

The chain uses TRBV6-1 and TRBJ2-5, with 12 bases lining up with TRBD2. The DNA matches TRBJ2-7 better at its end, which makes the J call doubtful. CDR3 length equals 15 residues. Germline V lookup: CDR1 MNHNS, CDR2 SASEGT. CDR3 in amino acids: CASSEAGLAGYEQYF. CDR3 DNA sequence: TGTGCCAGCAGTGAAGCGGGACTAGCGGGCTACGAGCAGTACTTC.

J is TRBJ2-7 and V is TRBV4-1, with D possibly called TRBD1 or TRBD2 (5 bases each). The V gene lost 4 bases and the J gene lost 2 bases, with 18 bases spanning the gap. This CDR3 comprises 16 residues. Germline V gene sequence: CDR1 MGHRA, CDR2 YSYEKL. The CDR3 DNA follows: TGCGCCAGCAGCCCTGAGGTCGTGGGGGTGCCCTACGAGCAGTACTTC. Translating gives CASSPEVVGVPYEQYF.

About this clonotype: A read error may be the cause here, since a much bigger clone is one base away. The chain joins TRBV19 to TRBJ1-1; unclear D gene. Trimming shortened V by 9 bases and J by 4 bases, and 6 bases separated the two germline ends. The CDR3 covers 10 residues. The germline CDR1 and CDR2 sequences are LNHDA and SQIVND (reference sequence). CDR3 amino acids: CASWGTEAFF. The CDR3 DNA sequence: TGTGCCAGCTGGGGCACTGAAGCTTTCTTT.

J is TRBJ1-4 and V is TRBV4-1; weak D call: TRBD1 (5 bases). Trimming pared 0 bases from V and 0 bases from J, leaving 14 bases between. Germline-derived CDR1 and CDR2 are MGHRA and YSYEKL. This CDR3 is built from 18 residues. The DNA for the CDR3 is TGCGCCAGCAGCCAAGATTTAGGGGAAGGGGCAACTAATGAAAAACTGTTTTTT. This codes for CASSQDLGEGATNEKLFF.

The chain combines TRBV20-1 with TRBJ2-1; D may be TRBD1 (6 bases). The DNA end favors TRBJ2-7, so the J call may be wrong. The CDR3 totals 13 residues. Germline values: CDR1 DFQATT, CDR2 SNEGSKA (reference sequence). The CDR3 protein is CSASRDTYNEQYF. DNA for the CDR3: TGCAGTGCTAGCAGGGACACATACAATGAGCAGTACTTC.

The V gene is TRBV27, the J gene TRBJ2-5; D uncertain. The CDR3 has 13 residues. CDR1 is MNHEY and CDR2 is SMNVEV in the germline V gene (reference sequence). Trimming removed 2 bases at V and 11 bases at J, with 15 bases between. CDR3 sequence reads: CASSLIVGNEQYF. DNA of the CDR3: TGTGCCAGCAGTTTAATAGTGGGTAATGAGCAGTACTTC.

V and J are TRBV7-2 and TRBJ2-5, with D perhaps TRBD1 (5 bases). Germline CDR1 is SGHTA and CDR2 is FQGNSA. The length of the CDR3 is 15 residues. V was pared by 1 base and J by 5 bases, with 14 bases between. The CDR3 here is CASSLVAWQGETQYF. The CDR3 region has the DNA TGTGCCAGCAGCTTAGTGGCGTGGCAGGGCGAGACCCAGTACTTC.

This clonotype was picked up many times. The V and J genes are TRBV12-3 or TRBV12-4 and TRBJ1-5, with D unclear. V was pared by 3 bases and J by 0 bases, with 6 bases between. The CDR3 totals 14 residues. The CDR3 sequence is CASSLRISNQPQHF. The CDR3 DNA sequence: TGTGCCAGCAGTTTGCGGATTAGCAATCAGCCCCAGCATTTT.

The chain links TRBV6-6 to TRBJ2-7, with a possible D match to TRBD2 (6 bases). Trimming removed 0 bases from V and 7 bases from J, with 13 bases in between. Germline V gives CDR1 MNHNY, CDR2 SVGAGI (reference sequence). The CDR3 covers 14 residues. CDR3: CASSYSTGVNEQYF. In DNA, the CDR3 is TGTGCCAGCAGTTACTCGACGGGGGTGAATGAGCAGTACTTC.

This clonotype turned up a few times. The chain is built from TRBV4-1 and TRBJ2-1; 7 nucleotides align to TRBD2. There are 17 residues in the CDR3. Trimming took 2 bases from V and 8 from J; bases not matched to a gene: 15. Germline V lookup: CDR1 MGHRA, CDR2 YSYEKL. The CDR3 sequence is CASSQIGILSAGDEQFF. The CDR3 nucleotides read TGCGCCAGCAGCCAAATCGGGATACTCAGTGCGGGGGATGAGCAGTTCTTC.

This clonotype showed up just a few times. The V gene is TRBV27, the J gene TRBJ2-7; TRBD1 aligns across 8 bases. V was clipped by 4 bases and J by 4 bases; unmatched bases: 9. CDR1 is MNHEY and CDR2 is SMNVEV in the germline V gene (reference sequence). The CDR3 loop spans 15 amino acids. CDR3 residues: CASSYGQGTRYEQYF. The CDR3 bases are TGTGCCAGCAGTTACGGACAGGGTACAAGGTACGAGCAGTACTTC.

The sample holds a few counts of this clonotype. The rearrangement links TRBV28 to TRBJ1-2; no firm D call. V gave up 3 bases and J gave up 4 bases, with 9 bases separating them. The length of the CDR3 is 13 residues. Germline CDR1 is MDHEN and CDR2 is SYDVKM. CDR3 in amino acids: CASSFGGIYGYTF. The CDR3 DNA sequence: TGTGCCAGCAGTTTCGGCGGGATCTATGGCTACACCTTC.

This chain links TRBV12-3 or TRBV12-4 with TRBJ1-2, with 11 bases lining up with TRBD1. This CDR3 contains 15 residues. V shed 3 bases and J 8 bases; nucleotides not matched to a gene: 8. CDR3 bases: TGTGCCAGCAGTTTTGGGACAGGGGGTGGTATAGGCTACACCTTC. Translating it yields CASSFGTGGGIGYTF.

This clonotype was recorded a few times. This sequence joins TRBV6-5 and TRBJ2-7; D is tentatively TRBD1 or TRBD2 (5 bases each). The V gene's germline CDR1 is MNHEY and CDR2 SVGAGI. The CDR3 length is 14 residues. V shed 2 bases and J shed 4 bases, with 12 bases lying between them. DNA of the CDR3: TGTGCCAGCAGTTACGGGGCTAGCAGATACGAGCAGTACTTC. Its protein is CASSYGASRYEQYF.

This clonotype was detected only a few times. The J gene is TRBJ2-7, the V gene TRBV5-4, with D unclear. Germline V gives CDR1 SGHNT, CDR2 YYREEE (reference sequence). V lost 0 bases to trimming and J lost 2 bases, with 6 bases between them. The CDR3 runs 13 residues. The CDR3 DNA sequence: TGTGCCAGCAGCTTGGACGCTGCCTACGAGCAGTACTTC. It is translated as CASSLDAAYEQYF.